This T cell receptor (beta chain) stems from a study of blood T cell repertoires in COVID-19. In the original analysis: It was from reference gene primer amplification that nucleated cell counts were estimated. The protocol was immunoSEQ multiplex PCR, while the TCRdb copy is restricted to in-frame clones and leaves out a portion. V, J and clone size are taken as reported in that table, and D and trimming were inferred from the DNA itself. The sample contains around 300,000 clones, nearly 90% of which appear only once. The J segment lost 7 bases and the V segment lost 0 bases, leaving 11 bases of the junction unmatched. The CDR3 is made up of 18 amino acids. CDR1 LGHNA and CDR2 YNFKEQ come from the germline V gene.

What was sequenced was PBMCs or T cells enriched from blood (not recorded which). V is TRBV4-2 and J is TRBJ2-1; 11 nucleotides agree with TRBD2. The receptor was derived from a woman in her sixties who had recovered from COVID-19. As DNA, the CDR3 is TGTGCCAGCAGCCAAGAACGGACCGGGACTAGCGGTGGGAATGAGCAGTTCTTC. It specifies CASSQERTGTSGGNEQFF.